This T cell receptor (beta chain) comes out of a study of T cells after yellow fever vaccination (dated by TCRdb to the late 2010s). Regarding the complete study: The SMART-Seq v4 Ultra Low Input RNA kit was used to prepare libraries from fractions with low cell numbers. Bulk TCR alpha and beta repertoires were sequenced longitudinally to track T-cell clones before and after primary and booster YFV17D yellow fever vaccination. The cohort comprised two healthy male donors, one aged 18 to 30 and one aged 30 to 40 years. Bulk PBMC replicates and cell subsets were isolated from blood drawn at multiple timepoints before and after both primary and secondary immunization.

The treatment or condition label, read with the paper, signifies: live attenuated yellow fever vaccine strain. PBMCs were isolated from peripheral blood using a standard Ficoll-Paque protocol. Dynabeads CD4 and CD8 positive selection kits were used to isolate CD4 and CD8 T-cell fractions. TriZol was used to extract RNA from bulk PBMCs, CD4 and CD8 fractions, and dextramer-positive and dextramer-negative fractions. Points the paper makes about the study in general: Most clones expanded after primary vaccination (approximately 95% of CD4 and approximately 90% of CD8) were re-detected after the booster, suggesting that broad memory maintenance occurred. Because abundant contaminating clonotypes from the bulk population could be contained in FACS-sorted repertoires, computational filtering was required. The secondary T-cell response was weaker than the primary response but faster, peaking on day 5 instead of day 15. The study included only two donors, which limits how far the findings can be generalized. A small fraction of clonotypes appeared in both the CD4 and CD8 compartments, likely as a result of convergent recombination.

This clonotype has a handful of counts. The antigen it recognizes is unknown. No base qualities exist here, and no much larger clone lies one base off it. The sequencing machine was an Illumina NovaSeq 6000. TCR cDNA was synthesized by 5'RACE template switching, which introduced a universal primer site and unique molecular identifiers. Priming of cDNA synthesis was performed from both the TCR alpha and TCR beta constant segments. Two PCR steps were used to amplify libraries, with sample barcodes and sequencing adapters being added in the second step. Libraries were sequenced on Illumina HiSeq 2500 (2x100 bp) or NovaSeq (2x150 bp). Regarding the original processing steps: Demultiplexing of reads and collapsing into UMI consensus sequences were performed with MIGEC, and V(D)J alignment was carried out with MiXCR. Vaccine-responding clonotypes were defined with edgeR using replicate PBMC samples, requiring FDR below 0.01 and a log2 fold change above 5 up to day 15. Each bulk clonotype was labeled CD4 or CD8 based on which sequenced repertoire, CD4 or CD8, contained the clonotype at higher abundance. Using fastp trimming at Q25 and MiXCR clonotype assembly, TCRdb reanalyzed the public sequencing data and kept in-frame beta chains. Records with the same CDR3 protein are collapsed into one entry carrying the most frequent genes and DNA. V and J calls and clone size were set by TCRdb, not the authors. The sample profile shows some 160,000 distinct CDR3 sequences; roughly 8.8% of them were found once. The ten largest clones represent roughly a third of the sample.

The germline V gene provides CDR1 SQVTM and CDR2 ANQGSEA. From cysteine to phenylalanine, the CDR3 is 14 amino acids long. Only the CDR3 DNA stays, 42 bases, in frame from base 1. Between the V and J ends, shortened by 6 bases and 1 base respectively, the junction contains 14 bases. This receptor was identified in a man between 18 and 29 years old who received the YFV17D yellow fever vaccine. Source: CD8+ T cells sorted from PBMCs, taken 45 days after the yellow fever booster vaccination. The chain is made from TRBV29-1 and TRBJ2-3, with the D gene uncertain. The CDR3 in this case is CSVATQTRTDTQYF. The base sequence is TGCAGCGTCGCAACCCAAACCCGCACAGATACGCAGTATTTT.